This note documents a single T cell receptor (beta chain) sequence. With 5 bases removed from V and 2 bases from J, the gap between germline ends came to 20 bases. The germline CDR1 and CDR2 sequences are SGHTA and FQGNSA. The CDR3 covers 17 residues. These data belong to a study of shared T cell receptors in the human thymus. TCRdb's copy holds only in-frame clones and misses some; the assay was immunoSEQ multiplex PCR. The data show about 660,000 clones, about 87% seen once. This same sample was also part of a study on human thymus T cells. That source adds: The sample donors, healthy Finnish infants, were having corrective surgery for congenital heart defects. Thymus tissue was removed during corrective cardiac surgery. Thymic as well as blood repertoires seemed to favor certain V and J genes unevenly. As related research reported, thymic repertoires overlapped highly among unrelated individuals.

This TCR was recovered from a boy under two years old with a congenital heart defect. The V and J genes are TRBV7-2 and TRBJ2-3; tentative D call: TRBD2 (6 bases). Sequenced input: thymocytes. The CDR3 loop reads CASSKIGRGDITDTQYF. The CDR3 region has the DNA TGTGCCAGCAGCAAGATCGGGCGGGGCGACATCACAGATACGCAGTATTTT. Together with reference TRBV7-2 and TRBJ2-3, the CDR3 gives the full variable domain: GAGVSQSPSNKVTEKGKDVELRCDPISGHTALYWYRQSLGQGLEFLIYFQGNSAPDKSGLPSDRFSAERTGGSVSTLTIQRTQQEDSAVYLCASSKIGRGDITDTQYFGPGTRLTVL.